These T cell receptor beta chains were read from a single sample in a study of cytotoxic CD8 clonotypes in ibrutinib-treated CLL. Using immunoSEQ multiplex PCR, the repertoire was profiled, and TCRdb retains in-frame clones only, with some absent. Seen here are about 89,000 clones, 60% to 80% observed once, and the top ten hold 25% to 40%. The sequences come from PBMCs, collected after 12 months of ibrutinib treatment. The receptors here all came from a human donor with chronic lymphocytic leukemia. The CDR3 runs from the conserved cysteine through the conserved F or W. The order of the fields is J gene, D gene, V gene, clone size, CDR3 DNA, CDR3 protein. A D gene is named only where the DNA matches it firmly. Where a row states a size, it is once, few, many or the class of an expanded clone; other rows omit it.

>TRBJ1-1|TRBD1|TRBV30|NA
TGTGCCTGGAGTCCAGGGGGCACTGAAGCTTTCTTT
CAWSPGGTEAFF
>TRBJ2-3|TRBD2|TRBV27|NA
TGTGCCAGCAGTTTAAAAGCGGGGGTGGATACGCAGTATTTT
CASSLKAGVDTQYF
>TRBJ1-1|NA|TRBV18|few
TGTGCCAGCTCACCGTCATGGCGGGACACTGAAGCTTTCTTT
CASSPSWRDTEAFF
>TRBJ2-5|TRBD1|TRBV6-5|NA
TGTGCCAGCAGTCGGGACAGGCGACAAGAGACCCAGTACTTC
CASSRDRRQETQYF
>TRBJ2-7|NA|TRBV7-9|once
TGTGCCAGCAGCTCGGTCGCCGGCCCCTACGAGCAGTACTTC
CASSSVAGPYEQYF
>TRBJ1-2|NA|TRBV7-9|once
TGTGCCAGCAGCCCTCGTGACGCAGCTCACTGTGGCTACACCTTC
CASSPRDAAHCGYTF
>TRBJ2-2|NA|TRBV5-4|few
TGTGCCAGCAGCTTATTGGGGGGCGTCACCGGGGAGCTGTTTTTT
CASSLLGGVTGELFF
>TRBJ2-2|NA|TRBV2|NA
TGTGCCAGCATCGAGGGGACTGCAAACACCGGGGAGCTGTTTTTT
CASIEGTANTGELFF
>TRBJ1-1|NA|TRBV28|NA
TGTGCCAGCAGCGCCACGCGGGACTATCTCGTTGAAGCTTTCTTT
CASSATRDYLVEAFF
>TRBJ2-7|TRBD1|TRBV7-8|NA
TGTGCCAGCAGCCCCTCTGCCGGGACAGGGGGTCTCGAGCAGTACTTC
CASSPSAGTGGLEQYF
>TRBJ1-1|TRBD1|TRBV2|NA
TGTGCCAGCAGAATGGACAGGGACGCTGAAGCTTTCTTT
CASRMDRDAEAFF